These 16 T cell receptor beta chains originate from one sample sequenced in a study of T cell repertoires in cytomegalovirus infection (dated by TCRdb to the late 2010s). Antigens for these TCRs are unknown. Reading the label with the study, this specimen's treatment or condition is: in vitro stimulation with specific CMV peptide epitopes to enrich CMV-specific T cells. The run used an Illumina HiSeq 1500. The public sequencing data were trimmed at Q25 with fastp and processed into clonotypes with MiXCR by TCRdb, which kept only in-frame beta chains. Each entry is one CDR3 protein sequence, shown with its most common DNA and genes. The sample table lists about half a million distinct CDR3 sequences, roughly 34% of them with a count of one. About 17% of the sample is in the top ten clones. Sequencing was performed on cultured PBMCs, taken from culture after CMV antigen stimulation. The source is a human donor in good health (CMV status not recorded). Some clones in this sample may be carry-over from other donors' samples.

The V gene is TRBV11-3, the J gene TRBJ2-1, with D tentatively TRBD1 or TRBD2 (5 bases each). V was trimmed by 4 bases and J by 0 bases, leaving 10 bases between them. This CDR3 is 15 amino acids long. Germline CDR1 and CDR2: SGHNT and YENEEA. Here the CDR3 DNA reads TGTGCCAGCAGCTCCGTTGGGGGCTCCTACAATGAGCAGTTCTTC. This codes for CASSSVGGSYNEQFF.

This clonotype was picked up a small number of times. The chain is built from TRBV7-2 and TRBJ2-7; perhaps D is TRBD1 or TRBD2 (5 bases each). Between the trimmed V and J ends, which lost 3 bases and 2 bases, there was a span of 14 bases. The germline V gene encodes CDR1 SGHTA and CDR2 FQGNSA. This CDR3 has 15 amino acids. The CDR3 DNA sequence: TGTGCCAGCAGCTTTCAACCGGGACGGACCTACGAGCAGTACGTC. Its protein product is CASSFQPGRTYEQYV.

The sample holds a few counts of this clonotype. This CDR3 reads CASSIVLYNEQFF. The CDR3 DNA reads as TGTGCCAGTAGTATAGTTTTGTACAATGAGCAGTTCTTC. The rearrangement links TRBV19 to TRBJ2-1; D remains ambiguous. This CDR3 is built from 13 residues. The germline CDR1 and CDR2 sequences are LNHDA and SQIVND (reference sequence). With 1 base removed from V and 4 bases from J, the gap between germline ends came to 5 bases.

This rearrangement joins TRBV29-1 to TRBJ2-1; TRBD2 aligns across 8 bases. The CDR3 has 14 residues. CDR1 is SQVTM and CDR2 is ANQGSEA in the germline V gene. V lost 4 bases, J lost 6 bases, and 8 bases stayed unmatched. The CDR3 spells CSVVSGGVGNEQFF. Here the CDR3 DNA reads TGCAGCGTTGTTTCGGGAGGGGTCGGCAATGAGCAGTTCTTC.

This clonotype was seen many times. This chain's CDR3 is CASSFRGQGSSPLHF. For the CDR3, the DNA is TGTGCCAGCAGTTTTCGGGGACAGGGATCTTCACCCCTCCACTTT. The chain carries TRBV7-2 and TRBJ1-6; 9 bases line up with TRBD1. Trimming removed 6 bases from V and 9 bases from J; junction bases left unmatched: 9. Germline assignment: CDR1 SGHTA and CDR2 FQGNSA. The CDR3 runs 15 residues. Full variable domain (rest looked up from reference TRBV7-2 and TRBJ1-6): GAGVSQSPSNKVTEKGKDVELRCDPISGHTALYWYRQSLGQGLEFLIYFQGNSAPDKSGLPSDRFSAERTGGSVSTLTIQRTQQEDSAVYLCASSFRGQGSSPLHFGNGTRLTVT.

In this sample, this clonotype turned up a few times. The V gene is TRBV6-2 or TRBV6-3, the J gene TRBJ2-7; D unresolved. The CDR3 runs 15 residues. Germline V gene sequence: CDR1 MNHEY, CDR2 SVGEGT. Trimming stripped 0 bases from V and 1 base from J, with 10 bases between. CDR3: CASSYSLAKSYEQYV. The CDR3 DNA is TGTGCCAGCAGTTACTCTTTAGCCAAATCCTACGAGCAGTACGTC.

This clonotype was recorded only once. The rearrangement joins TRBV4-1 to TRBJ1-1; 7 bases are a match to TRBD1. V gave up 2 bases and J gave up 1 base; unmatched junction bases: 7. The germline V gene encodes CDR1 MGHRA and CDR2 YSYEKL. This CDR3 has 16 amino acids. The CDR3 sequence: CASSQPRQGWNTEAFF. The DNA of the CDR3 is TGCGCCAGCAGCCAACCCAGACAGGGTTGGAACACTGAAGCTTTCTTT.

This chain joins TRBV12-3 or TRBV12-4 and TRBJ2-1, with no clear D. This CDR3 is built from 11 residues. V was trimmed by 5 bases and J by 7 bases, leaving 6 bases between them. CDR3 sequence: CASSVNNEQFF. CDR3 coding DNA: TGTGCCAGCAGTGTCAATAATGAGCAGTTCTTC.

V gene TRBV20-1 combines with J gene TRBJ2-3, with D perhaps given as TRBD1 or TRBD2 (6 bases each). V lost 8 bases and J 4 bases, leaving 19 bases between the germline ends. This CDR3 region has 14 residues. The germline CDR1 and CDR2 sequences are DFQATT and SNEGSKA (reference sequence). CDR3 in amino acids: CSPHQKGGADTQYF. DNA for the CDR3: TGCAGTCCCCATCAAAAGGGGGGCGCAGATACGCAGTATTTT.

The table lists this clonotype with a few counts. The chain links TRBV20-1 to TRBJ1-3, with D perhaps matching TRBD1 (6 bases). V shed 2 bases and J shed 1 base, with 9 bases lying between them. Germline V lookup: CDR1 DFQATT, CDR2 SNEGSKA (reference sequence). This CDR3 spans 14 amino acids. CDR3 residues: CSARHGQSGNTIYF. The CDR3 bases are TGCAGTGCTAGACATGGACAGTCTGGAAACACCATATATTTT.

This rearrangement joins TRBV4-3 to TRBJ2-4, with 13 bases aligning to TRBD2. The CDR3 consists of 17 residues. The junction had 8 bases not matched to a gene; V was cut back by 2 bases and J by 7 bases. Germline V CDR1 and CDR2: LGHNA, YSLEER. The CDR3 loop reads CASSQYRTSGSPNIQYF. The CDR3 DNA is TGCGCCAGCAGCCAATATAGGACTAGCGGGAGTCCGAACATTCAGTACTTC.

This clonotype was seen a single time. The V call is TRBV19, the J call TRBJ2-1, with D unclear. Trimming stripped 3 bases from V and 8 bases from J, with 17 bases between. Germline V gives CDR1 LNHDA, CDR2 SQIVND (reference sequence). CDR3 length equals 15 residues. This CDR3 reads CASSIDTAVTDEQFF. The CDR3 DNA reads TGTGCCAGTAGTATCGACACCGCGGTGACGGATGAGCAGTTCTTC.

This clonotype was seen repeatedly, ten times or more. This rearrangement joins TRBV7-2 to TRBJ2-7; D is perhaps TRBD1 (5 bases). The CDR3 is 14 amino acids. V lost 1 base and J 6 bases, leaving 13 bases between the germline ends. The germline gives CDR1 SGHTA, CDR2 FQGNSA. CDR3 in amino acids: CASSLGSDTAEQYV. The DNA for the CDR3 is TGTGCCAGCAGCTTAGGATCGGACACGGCCGAGCAGTACGTC.

The chain couples TRBV6-6 to TRBJ1-6; D is unresolved. V was pared by 5 bases and J by 10 bases, with 12 bases between. Germline CDR1 is MNHNY and CDR2 is SVGAGI (reference sequence). CDR3 length: 13 amino acids. CDR3 sequence reads: CASSDSPWSPLHF. Written as DNA, the CDR3 is TGTGCCAGCAGTGATTCCCCCTGGTCACCCCTCCACTTT.

This clonotype was observed a few times. CDR3 nucleotide sequence: TGTGCCAGCGCCCAAGGGGCTAGCGGTCCCTACGAGCAGTACTTC. Protein product: CASAQGASGPYEQYF. This chain links TRBV28 with TRBJ2-7; 7 bases match TRBD2. Germline V gene sequence: CDR1 MDHEN, CDR2 SYDVKM. J lost 2 bases, V lost 8 bases, and 12 bases had no gene match. The CDR3 is made up of 15 amino acids.

This chain joins TRBV27 and TRBJ1-2; the D is unclear. This CDR3 has 13 amino acids. Germline CDR1 MNHEY, CDR2 SMNVEV (reference sequence). V gave up 3 bases and J gave up 1 base, with 6 bases separating them. CDR3 amino acids: CASSFVDNYGYTF. CDR3 bases: TGTGCCAGCAGTTTCGTCGATAACTATGGCTACACCTTC.